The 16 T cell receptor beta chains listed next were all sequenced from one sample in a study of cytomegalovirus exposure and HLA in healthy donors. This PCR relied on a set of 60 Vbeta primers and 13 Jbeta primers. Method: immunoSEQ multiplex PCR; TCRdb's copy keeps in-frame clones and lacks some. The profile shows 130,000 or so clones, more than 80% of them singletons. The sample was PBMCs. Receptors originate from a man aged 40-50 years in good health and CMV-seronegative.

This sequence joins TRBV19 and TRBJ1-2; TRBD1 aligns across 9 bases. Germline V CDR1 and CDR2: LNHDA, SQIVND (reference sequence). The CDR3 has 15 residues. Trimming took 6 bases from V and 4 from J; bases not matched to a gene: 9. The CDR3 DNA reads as TGTGCCAGTAGACCAACCGGGACAGGGCTCTATGGCTACACCTTC. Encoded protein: CASRPTGTGLYGYTF.

CDR3 coding DNA: TGTGCCAGCAGCTTAGCTGGGACAGCTAGACTTCATAACTATGGCTACACCTTC. This sequence encodes CASSLAGTARLHNYGYTF. The V gene is TRBV7-2, the J gene TRBJ1-2, with 7 bases lining up with TRBD1. This CDR3 region has 18 residues. The V segment lost 0 bases and the J segment 1 base; nucleotides outside the gene matches: 11. The germline CDR1 and CDR2 sequences are SGHTA and FQGNSA. The full variable domain, its missing parts supplied by reference TRBV7-2 and TRBJ1-2, is GAGVSQSPSNKVTEKGKDVELRCDPISGHTALYWYRQSLGQGLEFLIYFQGNSAPDKSGLPSDRFSAERTGGSVSTLTIQRTQQEDSAVYLCASSLAGTARLHNYGYTFGSGTRLTVV.

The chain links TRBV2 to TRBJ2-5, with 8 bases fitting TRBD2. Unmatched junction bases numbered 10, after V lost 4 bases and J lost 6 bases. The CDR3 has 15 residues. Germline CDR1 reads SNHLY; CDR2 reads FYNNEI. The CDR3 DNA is TGTGCCAGCAGTGCAGTTAGCGGGGAGACGAAGACCCAGTACTTC. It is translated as CASSAVSGETKTQYF.

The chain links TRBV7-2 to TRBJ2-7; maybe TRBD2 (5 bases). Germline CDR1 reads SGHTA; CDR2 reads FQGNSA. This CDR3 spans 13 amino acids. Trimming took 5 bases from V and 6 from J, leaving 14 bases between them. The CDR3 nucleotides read TGTGCCAGCAGCCCCCGGGAAGGGTTCGAGCAGTACTTC. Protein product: CASSPREGFEQYF.

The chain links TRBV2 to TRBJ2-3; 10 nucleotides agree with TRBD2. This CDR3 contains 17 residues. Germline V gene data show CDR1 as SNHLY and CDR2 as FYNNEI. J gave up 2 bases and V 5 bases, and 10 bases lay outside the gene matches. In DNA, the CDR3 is TGTGCCAGCAGTCCCACGGGGGGACTAGCGACCACAGATACGCAGTATTTT. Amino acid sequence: CASSPTGGLATTDTQYF.

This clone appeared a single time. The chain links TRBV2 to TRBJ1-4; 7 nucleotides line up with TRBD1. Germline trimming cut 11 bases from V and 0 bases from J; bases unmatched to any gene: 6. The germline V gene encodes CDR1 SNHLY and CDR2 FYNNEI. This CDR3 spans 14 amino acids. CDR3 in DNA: TGTGCCGGTAGGGACAGATCAACTAATGAAAAACTGTTTTTT. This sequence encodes CAGRDRSTNEKLFF.

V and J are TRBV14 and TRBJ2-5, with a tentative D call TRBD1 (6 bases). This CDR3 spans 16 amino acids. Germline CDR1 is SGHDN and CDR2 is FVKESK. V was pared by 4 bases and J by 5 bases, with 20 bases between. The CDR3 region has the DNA TGTGCCAGCAGCCTATACCTGGGGGCTAGCTTGGAGACCCAGTACTTC. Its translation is CASSLYLGASLETQYF.

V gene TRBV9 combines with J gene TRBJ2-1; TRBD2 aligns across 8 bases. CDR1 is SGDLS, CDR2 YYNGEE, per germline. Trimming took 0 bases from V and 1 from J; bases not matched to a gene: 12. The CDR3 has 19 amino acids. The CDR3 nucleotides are TGTGCCAGCAGCGTAGTGGCTAGCGGGTGGGGAAGTTCCTACAATGAGCAGTTCTTC. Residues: CASSVVASGWGSSYNEQFF.

The CDR3 spells CASNALGGQVDGYTF. CDR3 sequence (DNA): TGTGCCAGCAATGCATTAGGAGGACAGGTTGATGGCTACACCTTC. This chain connects TRBV6-4 to TRBJ1-2; 7 nucleotides align to TRBD1. Trimming removed 7 bases from V and 6 bases from J; junction bases left unmatched: 14. Per the germline V gene, CDR1 is MRHNA and CDR2 is SNTAGT. The CDR3 loop spans 15 amino acids.

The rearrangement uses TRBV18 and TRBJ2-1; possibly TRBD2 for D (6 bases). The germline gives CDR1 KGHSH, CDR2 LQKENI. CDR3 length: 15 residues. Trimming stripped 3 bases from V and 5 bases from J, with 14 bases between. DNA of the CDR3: TGTGCCAGCTCACCGCAACCGGGAGCCAACAATGAGCAGTTCTTC. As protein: CASSPQPGANNEQFF.

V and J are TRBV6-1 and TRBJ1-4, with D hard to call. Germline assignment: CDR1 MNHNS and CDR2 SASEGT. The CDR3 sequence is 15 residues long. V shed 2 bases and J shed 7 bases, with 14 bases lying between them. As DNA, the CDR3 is TGTGCCAGCAGTGAAAGTGCGGGGTGGGCTGAAAAACTGTTTTTT. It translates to CASSESAGWAEKLFF.

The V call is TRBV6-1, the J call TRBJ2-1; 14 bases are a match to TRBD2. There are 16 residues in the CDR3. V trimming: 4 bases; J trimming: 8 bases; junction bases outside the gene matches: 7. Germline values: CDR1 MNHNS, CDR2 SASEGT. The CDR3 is CASSVGTSGSRYEQFF. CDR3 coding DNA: TGTGCCAGCAGTGTCGGGACTAGCGGGAGTCGGTATGAGCAGTTCTTC.

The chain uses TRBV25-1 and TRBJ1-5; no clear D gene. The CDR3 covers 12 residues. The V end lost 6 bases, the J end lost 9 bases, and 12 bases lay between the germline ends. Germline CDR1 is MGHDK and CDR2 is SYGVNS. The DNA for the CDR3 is TGTGCCAGCAGCGCATTACAGAGGCCCCAGCATTTT. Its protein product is CASSALQRPQHF.

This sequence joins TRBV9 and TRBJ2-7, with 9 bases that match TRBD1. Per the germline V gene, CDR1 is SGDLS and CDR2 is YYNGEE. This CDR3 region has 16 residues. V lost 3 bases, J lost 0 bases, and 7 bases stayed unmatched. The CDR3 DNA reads TGTGCCAGCAGCGCAGGGACAGGGAAAAACTCCTACGAGCAGTACTTC. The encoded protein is CASSAGTGKNSYEQYF. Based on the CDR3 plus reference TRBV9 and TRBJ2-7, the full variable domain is DSGVTQTPKHLITATGQRVTLRCSPRSGDLSVYWYQQSLDQGLQFLIQYYNGEERAKGNILERFSAQQFPDLHSELNLSSLELGDSALYFCASSAGTGKNSYEQYFGPGTRLTVT.

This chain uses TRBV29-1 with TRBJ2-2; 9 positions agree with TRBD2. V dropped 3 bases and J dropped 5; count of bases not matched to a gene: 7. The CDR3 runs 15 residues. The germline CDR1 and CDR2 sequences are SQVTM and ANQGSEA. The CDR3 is CSVESGGKGTGELFF. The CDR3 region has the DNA TGCAGCGTTGAGAGCGGGGGGAAAGGTACCGGGGAGCTGTTTTTT.

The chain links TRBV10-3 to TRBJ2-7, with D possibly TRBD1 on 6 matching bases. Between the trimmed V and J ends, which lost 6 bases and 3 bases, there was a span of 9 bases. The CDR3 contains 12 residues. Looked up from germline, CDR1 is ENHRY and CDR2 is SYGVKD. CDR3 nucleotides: TGTGCCATCAGCCTACAGGGCTACGAGCAGTACTTC. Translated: CAISLQGYEQYF.